This T cell receptor beta chain was profiled in a study of blood T cell repertoires in COVID-19. In the study overall: Some COVID-19 samples were acute and others convalescent; all came from the United States, Italy and Spain. Sources were T cells, B-cell-depleted T cells, or PBMCs; the material itself was cDNA or gDNA.

Original processing notes: Using reference gene primer amplification, nucleated cell counts were estimated. Clones were read by immunoSEQ multiplex PCR, and TCRdb kept only the in-frame ones, dropping some. The D gene and trimming were derived from the DNA, and the V and J assignments and clone size from that table. The profile shows around 220,000 clones, approximately 86% of them singletons. Germline V gene data show CDR1 as SEHNR and CDR2 as FQNEAQ (reference sequence). After removal of 6 bases from V and 6 bases from J, the junction contained 9 bases not matched to a gene. The CDR3 covers 14 residues. This clone was recorded a few times.

The clonotype originates from an elderly woman with active or convalescent COVID-19. The chain recombines TRBV7-9 with TRBJ1-1; 8 bases line up with TRBD1. The sequenced sample consisted of peripheral blood. The CDR3 nucleotides read TGTGCCAGCAGTCCGACAGGGGCTAGGGCTGAAGCTTTCTTT. It encodes CASSPTGARAEAFF.